This note documents a single T cell receptor (beta chain) sequence. This specimen comes from a study of blood T cell repertoires in COVID-19. Study information: Material from acute and convalescent COVID-19 was sourced from the United States, Italy and Spain. T cells, B-cell-depleted T cells, or PBMCs provided the cDNA or gDNA that served as material.

The CDR3 length is 13 residues. With V trimmed by 2 bases and J by 5 bases, 0 bases remained unmatched. Per germline, CDR1 LGHDT and CDR2 YNNKEL (reference sequence). Per the authors' pipeline: Amplification of reference gene primers was used by the study to estimate nucleated cell counts. Profiling relied on immunoSEQ multiplex PCR, and the TCRdb table lists in-frame clones only, not all of them. V and J calls and clone size are those listed in that table; D and trimming were worked out from the DNA. The repertoire consists of nearly 110,000 clones, with about 64% occurring once and the leading ten covering roughly 0.9%.

Sequences were obtained from peripheral blood. This chain joins TRBV3-1 (or the pseudogene TRBV3-2) and TRBJ2-4; 7 nucleotides agree with TRBD2. The TCR was taken from a human donor with acute or convalescent COVID-19. The donor label of this sample is uncertain. The CDR3 nucleotides are TGTGCCAGCAGCCAACTAGCGGAAAACATTCAGTACTTC. This encodes CASSQLAENIQYF.